What follows are 20 T cell receptor beta chains derived from one specimen sequenced in a study of radiotherapy plus CTLA-4 blockade in lung cancer. Assay used: immunoSEQ multiplex PCR; TCRdb lists only in-frame clones, some missing. In the table there are 81,000 or so clones, 70% to 85% of which are singletons. The source material was peripheral blood, sampled from a patient treated with radiotherapy plus ipilimumab. These receptors were obtained from a human donor with non-small cell lung cancer who had stable disease on radiotherapy plus ipilimumab.

This clone occurred once. The V call is TRBV9, the J call TRBJ2-3; D is ambiguous. Looked up from germline, CDR1 is SGDLS and CDR2 is YYNGEE. Trimming removed 3 bases at V and 5 bases at J, with 10 bases between. The CDR3 is 13 residues long. The CDR3 region is CASSAEAGDTQYF. CDR3 nucleotides: TGTGCCAGCAGCGCCGAGGCCGGAGATACGCAGTATTTT.

CDR3: CASSKGRDRLCNSNQPQHF. CDR3 nucleotides: TGTGCCAGCAGCAAAGGTCGAGACAGGCTCTGTAATAGCAATCAGCCCCAGCATTTT. This chain connects TRBV21-1 to TRBJ1-5; the D call of TRBD1 is as the table states it, not checked on the DNA. TRBV21-1 has pseudogene status. This CDR3 region has 19 residues.

In DNA form, the CDR3 reads TGTGCCAGCAGGGGACAGGGCAGGTCACCCCTCCACTTT. This encodes CASRGQGRSPLHF. The genes are TRBV27 and TRBJ1-6, with TRBD1 matching 9 bases. The CDR3 covers 13 residues. Germline V CDR1 and CDR2: MNHEY, SMNVEV (reference sequence). Losses at the gene ends were 6 bases for V and 10 bases for J; bases not matched to a gene: 4.

V and J are TRBV11-3 and TRBJ2-1; the D gene is possibly TRBD2 (6 bases). The CDR3 is made up of 13 amino acids. Germline CDR1 is SGHNT and CDR2 is YENEEA. Trimming cost V 3 bases and J 6 bases, with 9 bases left between them. The chain's CDR3 is CASSLRTTNEQFF. CDR3 nucleotide sequence: TGTGCCAGCAGCTTGAGGACTACCAATGAGCAGTTCTTC. The entire variable domain, with the rest obtained from reference TRBV11-3 and TRBJ2-1, is as follows: EAGVVQSPRYKIIEKKQPVAFWCNPISGHNTLYWYLQNLGQGPELLIRYENEEAVDDSQLPKDRFSAERLKGVDSTLKIQPAELGDSAVYLCASSLRTTNEQFFGPGTRLTVL.

The V gene is TRBV19, the J gene TRBJ1-2; 7 bases match TRBD1. This CDR3 has 15 residues. J was trimmed by 3 bases and V by 2 bases; bases with no gene match: 6. CDR1 LNHDA and CDR2 SQIVND come from the germline V gene (reference sequence). The CDR3 bases are TGTGCCAGTAGTATAATAACAGGGGCTCACTATGGCTACACCTTC. It encodes CASSIITGAHYGYTF.

The chain employs TRBV5-6 and TRBJ2-1, with 9 nucleotides matching TRBD2. The J segment lost 4 bases and the V segment lost 0 bases, leaving 2 bases of the junction unmatched. The CDR3 has 15 amino acids. Germline V CDR1 and CDR2: SGHDT, YYEEEE. The CDR3 region is CASSLGLAGYNEQFF. Written as DNA, the CDR3 is TGTGCCAGCAGCTTGGGTCTAGCGGGGTACAATGAGCAGTTCTTC.

As to this clone: Distinct nucleotide sequences in the sample also encode this CDR3. The chain is built from TRBV28 and TRBJ1-3; D is undetermined. Germline CDR1 and CDR2: MDHEN and SYDVKM. The CDR3 is 12 amino acids. Trimming cost V 6 bases and J 4 bases, with 7 bases left between them. CDR3 residues: CASSSPGNTIYF. For the CDR3, the DNA is TGTGCCAGCAGCTCTCCGGGAAACACCATATATTTT. Combining the CDR3 with reference TRBV28 and TRBJ1-3 gives the whole variable domain DVKVTQSSRYLVKRTGEKVFLECVQDMDHENMFWYRQDPGLGLRLIYFSYDVKMKEKGDIPEGYSVSREKKERFSLILESASTNQTSMYLCASSSPGNTIYFGEGSWLTVV.

The rearrangement uses TRBV5-1 and TRBJ2-2; D unclear. The length of the CDR3 is 14 residues. From germline, CDR1 is SGHRS and CDR2 YFSETQ. V was cut by 0 bases and J by 0 bases, with 3 bases left in between. The CDR3 DNA is TGCGCCAGCAGCTTGGGTGCGAACACCGGGGAGCTGTTTTTT. Residues: CASSLGANTGELFF.

DNA of the CDR3: TGTGCCAGCAGCTTAGGGGCAGGGGGCAATCAGCCCCAGCATTTT. Its translation is CASSLGAGGNQPQHF. The chain couples TRBV7-8 to TRBJ1-5; D perhaps matches TRBD1 (6 bases). Trimming removed 1 base at V and 2 bases at J, with 9 bases between. This CDR3 spans 15 amino acids. The germline V gene has CDR1 SGHVS and CDR2 FQNEAQ.

This chain joins TRBV11-1 and TRBJ1-1; D is uncertain. The germline gives CDR1 SGHAT, CDR2 FQDESV (reference sequence). V lost 2 bases and J 5 bases, leaving 6 bases between the germline ends. The CDR3 is 12 amino acids. The CDR3 DNA reads TGTGCCAGCAGCTTAACGCAGACTGAAGCTTTCTTT. Its translation: CASSLTQTEAFF.

For the CDR3, the DNA is TGTGCCAGCAGCTCAATATGGGACCCCTACGAGCAGTACTTC. Its translation: CASSSIWDPYEQYF. This rearrangement joins TRBV21-1 to TRBJ2-7. TRBV21-1 is shown as a pseudogene. The CDR3 loop spans 14 amino acids.

This clone was counted a single time. The V gene is TRBV7-3, the J gene TRBJ1-1; perhaps TRBD1 as D (5 bases). The V end lost 5 bases, the J end lost 0 bases, and 10 bases lay between the germline ends. The CDR3 covers 14 residues. The germline V gene has CDR1 SGHTA and CDR2 FQGTGA. The CDR3: CASSPGPMNTEAFF. DNA of the CDR3: TGTGCCAGCAGCCCAGGGCCAATGAACACTGAAGCTTTCTTT.

This clone was detected only once. The V call is TRBV7-2, the J call TRBJ2-3; D remains ambiguous. The CDR3 sequence is 14 residues long. The V gene's germline CDR1 is SGHTA and CDR2 FQGNSA. V was cut by 1 base and J by 0 bases, with 5 bases left in between. CDR3 nucleotide sequence: TGTGCCAGCAGCTTAGTGCTCAGCACAGATACGCAGTATTTT. Protein: CASSLVLSTDTQYF.

This clone has only one observation. The chain joins TRBV9 to TRBJ1-2; 9 nucleotides align to TRBD1. Germline V gives CDR1 SGDLS, CDR2 YYNGEE. The CDR3 is made up of 14 amino acids. V trimming: 4 bases; J trimming: 4 bases; junction bases outside the gene matches: 5. The CDR3 nucleotides read TGTGCCAGCAGCACCGGACAGGGGCCCTATGGCTACACCTTC. Translated: CASSTGQGPYGYTF.

J is TRBJ2-3 and V is TRBV10-2, with 7 bases aligning to TRBD1. Trimming cost V 3 bases and J 0 bases; bases outside gene matches: 6. Germline loops: CDR1 WSHSY, CDR2 SAAADI. CDR3 length: 16 amino acids. The CDR3 bases are TGCGCCAGCAGTGACTGGGGACAGCTTAGCACAGATACGCAGTATTTT. As protein: CASSDWGQLSTDTQYF.

This clone was observed a few times. CDR3 residues: CASSLRSGSDVTGELFF. The CDR3 nucleotides are TGTGCCAGCAGCTTACGGTCAGGGAGCGATGTCACCGGGGAGCTGTTTTTT. This chain connects TRBV11-2 to TRBJ2-2; D possibly uses TRBD1 or TRBD2 (5 bases each). The length of the CDR3 is 17 residues. Germline assignment: CDR1 SGHAT and CDR2 FQNNGV. Trimming stripped 2 bases from V and 4 bases from J, with 17 bases between.

V usage is TRBV27 and J usage is TRBJ2-7, with D perhaps matching TRBD1 (6 bases). V was cut by 5 bases and J by 5 bases, with 19 bases left in between. The CDR3 consists of 15 residues. Germline V lookup: CDR1 MNHEY, CDR2 SMNVEV (reference sequence). The CDR3 DNA is TGTGCCAGCAGTACCCGACAGGTCACCCTTAACGAGCAGTACTTC. Protein product: CASSTRQVTLNEQYF.

The chain recombines TRBV2 with TRBJ1-6; TRBD1 aligns across 10 bases. This CDR3 comprises 13 residues. Germline lookup yields CDR1 SNHLY and CDR2 FYNNEI. Germline trimming cut 8 bases from V and 10 bases from J; bases unmatched to any gene: 5. The CDR3 sequence is CASRQGAGSPLHF. The DNA of the CDR3 is TGTGCCAGCCGACAGGGGGCAGGGTCACCCCTCCACTTT.

The V and J genes are TRBV28 and TRBJ1-5; D unclear. With 5 bases removed from V and 5 bases from J, the gap between germline ends came to 13 bases. The CDR3 extends over 14 amino acids. Germline V lookup: CDR1 MDHEN, CDR2 SYDVKM. Here the CDR3 DNA reads TGTGCCAGCAGTCTTTCCAGAGCAGATCAGCCCCAGCATTTT. Its translation is CASSLSRADQPQHF.

This rearrangement joins TRBV13 to TRBJ2-3; D remains unclear. The CDR3 totals 15 residues. Trimming took off 3 bases at V and 2 bases at J, with 12 bases between the two ends. Germline assignment: CDR1 PRHDT and CDR2 FYEKMQ (reference sequence). CDR3 region: CASSFYSSATDTQYF. CDR3 nucleotides: TGTGCCAGCAGCTTTTACTCTTCGGCCACAGATACGCAGTATTTT.